What follows are 28 T cell receptor beta chains derived from one specimen sequenced in a study of T cell responses to AZD1222 COVID-19 vaccine. Profiling relied on immunoSEQ multiplex PCR, and the TCRdb table lists in-frame clones only, not all of them. The sample has under 95,000 clones, about nine tenths seen once. The specimen comprised peripheral blood, sampled 28 days after the second AZD1222 dose. The receptors here all came from an adult who received the AZD1222 COVID-19 vaccine.

This clone has a handful of counts. The rearrangement joins TRBV11-3 to TRBJ2-1, with D uncertain. This CDR3 contains 12 residues. V lost 5 bases, J lost 10 bases, and 12 bases lay in between. The germline gives CDR1 SGHNT, CDR2 YENEEA. CDR3 in DNA: TGTGCCAGCAGCAGAGACTCCCCCGAGCAGTTCTTC. Residues: CASSRDSPEQFF.

The chain employs TRBV6-5 and TRBJ1-2, with D perhaps TRBD1 (5 bases). This CDR3 region has 15 residues. V was shortened by 4 bases and J by 10 bases, with 22 bases between the two germline ends. The V gene's germline CDR1 is MNHEY and CDR2 SVGAGI. The CDR3 DNA reads TGTGCCAGCAGTTCGACAATTGGGGACCGACTATCCTACACCTTC. Translated: CASSSTIGDRLSYTF.

The chain is built from TRBV19 and TRBJ2-5; 7 bases are a match to TRBD2. Per germline, CDR1 LNHDA and CDR2 SQIVND (reference sequence). Trimming removed 4 bases from V and 7 bases from J; junction bases left unmatched: 6. This CDR3 comprises 13 residues. DNA for the CDR3: TGTGCCAGTAGTACGAGCGGGATAGTGACCCAGTACTTC. Translation gives CASSTSGIVTQYF.

This clone was observed a single time. This sequence joins TRBV4-3 and TRBJ2-3, with TRBD2 matching over 8 bases. Per the germline V gene, CDR1 is LGHNA and CDR2 is YSLEER. The CDR3 extends over 17 amino acids. V gave up 0 bases and J gave up 1 base; unmatched junction bases: 6. The CDR3 sequence: CASSQELTSAGTDTQYF. In DNA, the CDR3 is TGCGCCAGCAGCCAAGAGTTGACTAGCGCGGGCACAGATACGCAGTATTTT.

The chain carries TRBV24-1 and TRBJ1-2; D unclear. Germline CDR1 is KGHDR and CDR2 is SFDVKD. V lost 2 bases to trimming and J lost 7 bases, with 13 bases between them. CDR3 length: 14 amino acids. The CDR3 DNA reads as TGTGCCACCAGTGATTCTTGGGGTTTGTGTGGCTACACCTTC. It yields the protein CATSDSWGLCGYTF.

V usage is TRBV24-1 and J usage is TRBJ2-7; a weak D match, TRBD2 (5 bases). The V and J ends lost 5 bases and 2 bases respectively, with 6 bases between them. Looked up from germline, CDR1 is KGHDR and CDR2 is SFDVKD. The CDR3 sequence is 12 residues long. The CDR3 DNA reads as TGTGCCACCAGTGGGGGAGCCTACGAGCAGTACTTC. It encodes CATSGGAYEQYF.

This rearrangement joins TRBV24-1 to TRBJ1-3, with D unresolved. The CDR3 covers 13 residues. Germline assignment: CDR1 KGHDR and CDR2 SFDVKD. The germline V and J ends were trimmed by 9 bases and 1 base, with 9 bases remaining between them. The DNA for the CDR3 is TGTGCCACCGCGGACTTTTCTGGAAACACCATATATTTT. Protein sequence: CATADFSGNTIYF.

This clone has a count of ten or more. This chain links TRBV21-1 with TRBJ2-7; TRBD1 is taken as the D call from the table, unchecked against the DNA. TRBV21-1 is assigned pseudogene status. This CDR3 is 14 amino acids long. CDR3 protein: CASSKIGQTYEQYF. The CDR3 DNA reads as TGTGCCAGCAGCAAAATTGGACAAACCTACGAGCAGTACTTC.

The CDR3 loop reads CASSLSGYGYTF. For the CDR3, the DNA is TGCGCCAGCAGCCTCTCGGGCTATGGCTACACCTTC. V usage is TRBV4-1 and J usage is TRBJ1-2; no definite D call. The length of the CDR3 is 12 residues. V was trimmed by 4 bases and J by 4 bases, leaving 7 bases between them. Per germline, CDR1 MGHRA and CDR2 YSYEKL.

This chain links TRBV9 with TRBJ2-1; D not resolved. Germline CDR1 reads SGDLS; CDR2 reads YYNGEE. The CDR3 extends over 14 amino acids. The V and J ends lost 0 bases and 12 bases respectively, with 16 bases between them. CDR3 sequence (DNA): TGTGCCAGCAGCGTAGGCGGCAACCCCGGTGGGCAGTTCTTC. It translates to CASSVGGNPGGQFF. Full variable domain (outside the CDR3, taken from reference TRBV9 and TRBJ2-1): DSGVTQTPKHLITATGQRVTLRCSPRSGDLSVYWYQQSLDQGLQFLIQYYNGEERAKGNILERFSAQQFPDLHSELNLSSLELGDSALYFCASSVGGNPGGQFFGPGTRLTVL.

CDR3 DNA: TGTGCCAGCAGAGTCAGAGGCTCTGGAAACACCATATATTTT. Protein product: CASRVRGSGNTIYF. J is TRBJ1-3 and V is TRBV2; no firm D call. From germline, CDR1 is SNHLY and CDR2 FYNNEI. With 6 bases removed from V and 0 bases from J, the gap between germline ends came to 9 bases. This CDR3 has 14 residues.

The chain carries TRBV18 and TRBJ1-5; D is possibly TRBD1 (5 bases). Trimming left V 0 bases short and J 2 bases short, with 14 bases between. Per the germline V gene, CDR1 is KGHSH and CDR2 is LQKENI. This CDR3 is built from 17 residues. This CDR3 reads CASSPPGQGSGNQPQHF. CDR3 DNA: TGTGCCAGCTCACCACCGGGCCAGGGTTCGGGCAATCAGCCCCAGCATTTT.

The CDR3: CASSYRLAGAETQYF. CDR3 nucleotide sequence: TGTGCCAGCAGTTACAGACTAGCGGGGGCGGAGACCCAGTACTTC. The V gene is TRBV6-6, the J gene TRBJ2-5; 12 bases fit TRBD2. The CDR3 sequence is 15 residues long. Germline lookup yields CDR1 MNHNY and CDR2 SVGAGI (reference sequence). V lost 2 bases and J lost 5; bases outside the gene matches: 3.

This chain links TRBV18 with TRBJ1-5; D perhaps matches TRBD1 (5 bases). Trimming stripped 6 bases from V and 1 base from J, with 13 bases between. Germline lookup yields CDR1 KGHSH and CDR2 LQKENI. The CDR3 is 15 amino acids. CDR3 DNA: TGTGCCAGCTCGCCAAGGGGTTCGAGCAATCAGCCCCAGCATTTT. This codes for CASSPRGSSNQPQHF.

CDR3 region: CSVEWRGQSDEQYF. The CDR3 nucleotides are TGCAGCGTTGAATGGCGGGGGCAATCGGACGAGCAGTACTTC. The chain couples TRBV29-1 to TRBJ2-7; maybe TRBD2 (7 bases). V lost 2 bases, J lost 5 bases, and 16 bases lay in between. Germline V CDR1 and CDR2: SQVTM, ANQGSEA. This CDR3 is 14 amino acids long.

In regard to this clone: Other DNA sequences in this specimen translate into the identical CDR3. Here the CDR3 reads CASSLSSYEQYF. The DNA of the CDR3 is TGCGCCAGCAGCCTTTCCTCCTACGAGCAGTACTTC. The chain links TRBV5-1 to TRBJ2-7; D unclear. This CDR3 region has 12 residues. Trimming took 4 bases from V and 0 from J, leaving 5 bases between them. Germline V CDR1 and CDR2: SGHRS, YFSETQ.

V is TRBV18 and J is TRBJ1-1, with 8 bases that match TRBD1. The CDR3 covers 14 residues. With 3 bases clipped from V and 3 bases from J, the junction kept 3 bases outside the gene matches. Germline V gene lookup returns CDR1 KGHSH and CDR2 LQKENI. This chain's CDR3 is CASSPTGADTEAFF. CDR3 nucleotide sequence: TGTGCCAGCTCACCGACAGGGGCTGACACTGAAGCTTTCTTT.

The gene calls are TRBV5-8 and TRBJ1-1; TRBD1 is a possible D gene (5 bases). Trimming took 5 bases from V and 5 from J, leaving 13 bases between them. Germline loops: CDR1 SGHTS, CDR2 YDEGEE. The CDR3 contains 13 residues. The CDR3 loop reads CASRVGGWTEAFF. The CDR3 coding sequence is TGTGCCAGCAGGGTGGGGGGATGGACTGAAGCTTTCTTT.

This chain connects TRBV28 to TRBJ2-3; D is undetermined. The CDR3 sequence is 15 residues long. Trimming left V 7 bases short and J 1 base short, with 15 bases between. Germline V CDR1 and CDR2: MDHEN, SYDVKM. For the CDR3, the DNA is TGTGCCAGCACCCCTCGAGGATCGGGCACAGATACGCAGTATTTT. Residues: CASTPRGSGTDTQYF. Combining the CDR3 with reference TRBV28 and TRBJ2-3 gives the whole variable domain DVKVTQSSRYLVKRTGEKVFLECVQDMDHENMFWYRQDPGLGLRLIYFSYDVKMKEKGDIPEGYSVSREKKERFSLILESASTNQTSMYLCASTPRGSGTDTQYFGPGTRLTVL.

The gene calls are TRBV4-2 and TRBJ2-7; 7 bases match TRBD2. This CDR3 is 12 amino acids long. The junction had 3 bases not matched to a gene; V was cut back by 4 bases and J by 6 bases. Germline-derived CDR1 and CDR2 are LGHNA and YNFKEQ. The CDR3 loop reads CASSPAGSEQYF. For the CDR3, the DNA is TGTGCCAGCAGCCCAGCGGGAAGCGAGCAGTACTTC.

The gene calls are TRBV18 and TRBJ2-1; TRBD2 might be the D (6 bases). CDR3 size: 16 residues. Looked up from germline, CDR1 is KGHSH and CDR2 is LQKENI. V lost 0 bases to trimming and J lost 0 bases, with 9 bases between them. The chain's CDR3 is CASSPPGRSSYNEQFF. In DNA, the CDR3 is TGTGCCAGCTCACCACCGGGGAGGAGCTCCTACAATGAGCAGTTCTTC.

The chain recombines TRBV6-5 with TRBJ2-1, with TRBD2 matching 13 bases. Trimming at V came to 6 bases and at J to 7 bases, leaving 6 bases not matched to a gene. This CDR3 contains 15 residues. Germline loops: CDR1 MNHEY, CDR2 SVGAGI. CDR3 amino acids: CASRRTSGSGNEQFF. The CDR3 DNA reads as TGTGCCAGCAGACGGACTAGCGGGAGTGGTAATGAGCAGTTCTTC.

This clone was observed a few times. This CDR3 is also generated by other DNA sequences in the sample. The gene calls are TRBV3-1 (or the pseudogene TRBV3-2) and TRBJ2-7; D not certain. Germline V gene lookup returns CDR1 LGHDT and CDR2 YNNKEL (reference sequence). With 5 bases removed from V and 0 bases from J, the gap between germline ends came to 2 bases. The CDR3 totals 11 residues. In nucleotides, the CDR3 is TGTGCCAGCAGCTCCTCCTACGAGCAGTACTTC. Its translation is CASSSSYEQYF.

The genes are TRBV19 and TRBJ2-4; TRBD1 matches at 8 bases. The trim removed 3 bases at V and 1 base at J, leaving 5 bases unmatched. This CDR3 is 16 amino acids long. Germline-derived CDR1 and CDR2 are LNHDA and SQIVND (reference sequence). The CDR3 DNA is TGTGCCAGTAGTATCCAGGGGGCTCGGGCCAAAAACATTCAGTACTTC. Its translation: CASSIQGARAKNIQYF. Together with reference TRBV19 and TRBJ2-4, the CDR3 gives the full variable domain: DGGITQSPKYLFRKEGQNVTLSCEQNLNHDAMYWYRQDPGQGLRLIYYSQIVNDFQKGDIAEGYSVSREKKESFPLTVTSAQKNPTAFYLCASSIQGARAKNIQYFGAGTRLSVL.

This clone was recorded a few times. The V call is TRBV5-8, the J call TRBJ2-5, with 16 positions matching TRBD2. The CDR3 extends over 17 amino acids. Per germline, CDR1 SGHTS and CDR2 YDEGEE. Trimming cost V 3 bases and J 1 base; bases outside gene matches: 3. The DNA for the CDR3 is TGTGCCAGCAGCTGGGGACTAGCGGGAGGGATCCAAGAGACCCAGTACTTC. Its protein product is CASSWGLAGGIQETQYF.

This chain uses TRBV10-1 with TRBJ2-7; tentative D call: TRBD2 (6 bases). The CDR3 is made up of 15 amino acids. Per the germline V gene, CDR1 is WNHNN and CDR2 is SYGVQD (reference sequence). V dropped 2 bases and J dropped 7 bases, with 18 bases sitting between them. This CDR3 reads CASSEVAAGPGEQYF. CDR3 DNA sequence: TGCGCCAGCAGTGAGGTAGCGGCCGGGCCGGGGGAGCAGTACTTC.

The J gene is TRBJ2-1, the V gene TRBV20-1; 8 bases align to TRBD2. Trimming cost V 3 bases and J 9 bases; bases outside gene matches: 13. The CDR3 length is 15 residues. Germline V gene lookup returns CDR1 DFQATT and CDR2 SNEGSKA (reference sequence). CDR3 residues: CSASQSGRNSAEQFF. The CDR3 bases are TGCAGTGCTAGTCAAAGCGGGAGAAACTCGGCTGAGCAGTTCTTC.

The chain joins TRBV28 to TRBJ1-4; 8 bases align to TRBD1. CDR1 is MDHEN, CDR2 SYDVKM, per germline. CDR3 length: 15 residues. The J segment lost 3 bases and the V segment lost 6 bases, leaving 6 bases of the junction unmatched. The chain's CDR3 is CASRAGQGSNEKLFF. CDR3 nucleotides: TGTGCCAGCAGGGCTGGACAGGGTTCTAATGAAAAACTGTTTTTT.